This T cell receptor beta chain was recorded in a study of identical twins. TCRdb itself ran the 5' RACE reads through MiXCR, one entry per CDR3 protein. The data show roughly 770,000 distinct CDR3 sequences, roughly 18% seen once. V lost 5 bases to trimming and J lost 3 bases, with 10 bases between them. There are 13 residues in the CDR3. Germline CDR1 reads KGHSH; CDR2 reads LQKENI. These same data were also listed under a study on T cells expressing NK-cell markers. This second study says: Serological testing identified most of the eight sequenced donors as HCMV-seropositive and one as seronegative.

This clonotype was obtained from a woman between 18 and 30 years old in good health. This sequence joins TRBV18 and TRBJ2-5; D remains unclear. Source material: PBMCs. CDR3 sequence: CASSSGQKETQYF. Written as DNA, the CDR3 is TGTGCCAGCTCATCTGGCCAAAAAGAGACCCAGTACTTC.